Sequencing of this TCR beta chain was carried out in a study of blood T cells in healthy people across ages. From germline, CDR1 is MDHEN and CDR2 SYDVKM. This CDR3 region has 11 residues. Worth noting for this clonotype: What it binds is unknown.

Study results and limitations: Naive T cell percentage and TCR beta diversity correlated strongly.

A J-beta primer mix and a sample-barcoded 5' primer were used in a second PCR of about 7 to 12 cycles. Each cDNA molecule received a tag from a template-switch adaptor that had 12 random nucleotides. MiXCR, applied by TCRdb to the 5' RACE reads, yields one record per CDR3 protein. The sample contains around 970,000 distinct CDR3 sequences, just over 50% of which appear only once. This TCR was recovered from a woman aged 55-70 years in good health. The sample taken for sequencing was blood. The rearrangement joins TRBV28 to TRBJ2-5, with D uncertain. The DNA end is more similar to TRBJ2-7, so the J call may be wrong. Written as DNA, the CDR3 is TGTGCCAGCAACGGAGCCTACGAGCAGTACTTC. Amino acid sequence: CASNGAYEQYF.